These 3 T cell receptor beta chains share one sample of origin, sequenced in a study of shared clonotypes between healthy human individuals. The assay was immunoSEQ multiplex PCR, and TCRdb's table has in-frame clones only and misses some. The table lists about 1.5 million clones, roughly 96% of them singletons. Sequenced input: naive CD4+ T cells sorted from blood. This sample's subset: CD45RA+ positively selected. The source is a man younger than 45 in good health.

V usage is TRBV9 and J usage is TRBJ2-1; D is perhaps TRBD1 or TRBD2 (6 bases each). Trimming shortened V by 0 bases and J by 4 bases, and 8 bases separated the two germline ends. The V gene's germline CDR1 is SGDLS and CDR2 YYNGEE. CDR3 length: 14 amino acids. This CDR3 is CASSVGGGYNEQFF. The DNA for the CDR3 is TGTGCCAGCAGCGTAGGAGGGGGGTACAATGAGCAGTTCTTC.

The genes are TRBV7-2 and TRBJ2-1; no reliable D call. The V and J ends lost 5 bases and 3 bases respectively, with 8 bases between them. The CDR3 is 13 residues long. Germline V gives CDR1 SGHTA, CDR2 FQGNSA. For the CDR3, the DNA is TGTGCCAGCAGCCGACAACTCTACAATGAGCAGTTCTTC. Amino acid sequence: CASSRQLYNEQFF.

J is TRBJ2-5 and V is TRBV5-4, with 7 bases identical to TRBD1. The length of the CDR3 is 14 residues. Germline V CDR1 and CDR2: SGHNT, YYREEE (reference sequence). V lost 4 bases, J lost 2 bases, and 5 bases stayed unmatched. CDR3 sequence: CASSRRDRQETQYF. Here the CDR3 DNA reads TGTGCCAGCAGCCGACGGGACAGACAAGAGACCCAGTACTTC.